The clone carrying this T cell receptor beta chain was observed a handful of times. Its antigen is as yet unknown. Regarding time point: cycle 4 day 1 (C4D1), after less than seven weeks of nivolumab. Each patient experienced a relapse that followed autologous stem cell transplantation, and brentuximab vedotin exposure varied. The CD4+ T cells used were purified from thawed PBMCs through magnetic negative selection. This sample was included in a study of PD-1 blockade in classical Hodgkin lymphoma. Looking at the study overall: Administration of nivolumab to patients was at 3 mg/kg intravenously every 2 weeks.

Study conclusions and caveats: Those achieving complete response showed baseline diversity like newly diagnosed patients. Initiation of nivolumab under 1 year after ASCT led to exclusion of patients. With CD4+ cells, TCR diversity rose significantly by C4D1, but not with CD8+ cells.

The CDR3 is made up of 15 amino acids. V trimming: 1 base; J trimming: 10 bases; junction bases outside the gene matches: 6. Looked up from germline, CDR1 is SGDLS and CDR2 is YYNGEE. Profiled with immunoSEQ multiplex PCR; TCRdb holds only in-frame clones, not every one. The table has around 30,000 clones, 90% to 95% seen once. The chain is built from TRBV9 and TRBJ1-6, with 9 bases aligning to TRBD1. The TCR originated in a human donor with classical Hodgkin lymphoma. The sample in question was CD4+ T cells from blood, obtained before the fourth cycle of nivolumab. The CDR3 nucleotides read TGTGCCAGCAGCGTAACGGGACAGGGTAGCTCACCCCTCCACTTT. Translating it yields CASSVTGQGSSPLHF.